This T cell receptor beta chain comes out of a study of siplizumab effects on memory and regulatory T cells. Some clones are missing from TCRdb's copy, which holds only in-frame ones; the method was immunoSEQ multiplex PCR. The sample lists about 57,000 clones, 70% to 90% occurring once. As concerns this clone: The antigen is unknown.

Regarding the study as a whole: It was not possible to assign a naive or memory phenotype to roughly 80-97% of proliferating CD4+ or CD8+ clones. Controls showed an average of 26.9% Treg-derived mappable alloreactive CD4+ clones, while siplizumab showed roughly 74%. The apparent diversity of naive T cells exceeded that of memory cells, and naive T cells seemed to make a major contribution to the alloresponse. Siplizumab produced a significant reduction in alloreactive sequences that were traceable to unstimulated CD4+ memory cells.

Trimming removed 4 bases from V and 8 bases from J, with 25 bases in between. This CDR3 is 17 amino acids long. Germline V gives CDR1 SGHNT, CDR2 YYREEE (reference sequence). The source material was memory CD4+ T cells sorted from blood. This clonotype originated in a human donor in good health. The rearrangement links TRBV5-4 to TRBJ2-1, with D perhaps matching TRBD2 (6 bases). The CDR3 region has the DNA TGTGCCAGCAGCCGAATGACGGGACTTCCTCTCCAAGATGAGCAGTTCTTC. Amino acid sequence: CASSRMTGLPLQDEQFF.